This is a list of T cell receptor beta chains from one sample in a study of cytomegalovirus exposure and HLA in healthy donors. Profiling relied on immunoSEQ multiplex PCR, and the TCRdb table lists in-frame clones only, not all of them. Of about 120,000 clones in the sample, roughly 80% were seen once. The sequenced sample consisted of PBMCs. The receptors originated from a middle-aged woman in good health and CMV-seropositive. Both conserved end residues are part of each CDR3. The D gene is left open where the match is weak. For some rows the clone size is stated as once, few or many, or as a class when expanded; others skip it.

V	size	length	D	J	DNA	CDR3
TRBV6-5	.	14	.	TRBJ1-2	TGTGCCAGCAGTTACTCGAGGGGGGGGTATGGCTACACCTTC	CASSYSRGGYGYTF
TRBV2	.	16	.	TRBJ1-1	TGTGCCAGCGTGTATGGGGGGGGAAGCATGAACACTGAAGCTTTCTTT	CASVYGGGSMNTEAFF
TRBV11-2	.	14	TRBD2	TRBJ2-5	TGTGCCAGCAGCTGGACTAGCGGTAAAGAGACCCAGTACTTC	CASSWTSGKETQYF
TRBV7-3	.	13	.	TRBJ2-1	TGTGCCAGCAGCTTATCTTGGGGGCCTGAGCAGTTCTTC	CASSLSWGPEQFF
TRBV5-1	.	15	TRBD1	TRBJ1-5	TGCGCCAGCAGCCTCGGACAGGCGAGCAATCAGCCCCAGCATTTT	CASSLGQASNQPQHF
TRBV7-9	.	19	TRBD1	TRBJ1-2	TGTGCCAGCAGCCCCGGGGGGAAACGACGGGACAGGGGGAATAGTGGCTACACCTTC	CASSPGGKRRDRGNSGYTF
TRBV2	.	14	.	TRBJ1-5	TGTGCCAGCAGTCAAGGACAGAGCAATCAGCCCCAGCATTTT	CASSQGQSNQPQHF
TRBV7-2	.	17	TRBD2	TRBJ2-6	TGTGCCAGCAGCTTTCGGGGGGAGGCAACTGGGGCCAACGTCCTGACTTTC	CASSFRGEATGANVLTF
TRBV5-4	.	14	.	TRBJ1-3	TGTGCCAGCAGCTTGGGGGCAGTCGGAAACACCATATATTTT	CASSLGAVGNTIYF
TRBV5-1	.	18	TRBD2	TRBJ2-1	TGCGCCAGCAGCCCACGGACTAGCGGGGGGGCTTATCGAGGTGAGCAGTTCTTC	CASSPRTSGGAYRGEQFF
TRBV6-5	once	15	.	TRBJ1-2	TGTGCCAGCAGTTACGGCCACAGGGACAACTATGGCTACACCTTC	CASSYGHRDNYGYTF
TRBV30	.	15	TRBD2	TRBJ2-3	TGTGCCTGGAGATCGGAGCGGGAGTTAACAGATACGCAGTATTTT	CAWRSERELTDTQYF
TRBV7-9	.	16	TRBD1	TRBJ2-3	TGTGCCAGCAGCCGCGCGACAGGGGGTAGCACAGATACGCAGTATTTT	CASSRATGGSTDTQYF
TRBV18	.	15	TRBD2	TRBJ2-7	TGTGCCAGCTGCGCCGTAGCGGGAGATGGCTACGAGCAGTACTTC	CASCAVAGDGYEQYF
TRBV2	.	21	TRBD2	TRBJ2-3	TGTGCCAGCAGTGAATGGTCTAGGGACATCCTAGCGGGGGGATCCCCAGATACGCAGTATTTT	CASSEWSRDILAGGSPDTQYF
TRBV11-1	few	16	TRBD2	TRBJ2-2	TGTGCCAGCAGCTACGGGACTAGCGGGGGGGCCGGGGAGCTGTTTTTT	CASSYGTSGGAGELFF
TRBV7-2	.	17	TRBD2	TRBJ2-7	TGTGCCAGCAGCTTAGTTAGTCTAGCGGGGGGTCAGGACGAGCAGTACTTC	CASSLVSLAGGQDEQYF
TRBV2	once	15	TRBD1	TRBJ2-2	TGTGCCAGCAGGGGTTTTACAGGGGGCAACGGGGAGCTGTTTTTT	CASRGFTGGNGELFF
TRBV5-6	.	13	.	TRBJ2-7	TGTGCCAGCAGCTTGGGGGAGGCCTACGAGCAGTACTTC	CASSLGEAYEQYF
TRBV5-1	.	15	.	TRBJ1-6	TGCGCCAGCAGCGCTAGTATCTCCTATAATTCCCCCCTCCACTTT	CASSASISYNSPLHF